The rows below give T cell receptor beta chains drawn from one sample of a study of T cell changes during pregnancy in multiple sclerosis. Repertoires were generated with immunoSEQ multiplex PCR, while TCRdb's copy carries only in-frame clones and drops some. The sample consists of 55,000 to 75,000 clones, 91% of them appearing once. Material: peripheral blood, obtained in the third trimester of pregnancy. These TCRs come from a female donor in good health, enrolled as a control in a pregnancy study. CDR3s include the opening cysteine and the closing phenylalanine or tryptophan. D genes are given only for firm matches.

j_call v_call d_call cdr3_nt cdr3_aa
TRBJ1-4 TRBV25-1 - TGTGCCAGCAGTGAAACAGGGTATGGGGTAGAACTGTTTTTT CASSETGYGVELFF
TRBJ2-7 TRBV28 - TGTGCCAGCAGTTTATCTTGGGCAGGGGACTACGAGCAGTACTTC CASSLSWAGDYEQYF
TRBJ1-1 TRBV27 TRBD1 TGTGCCAGCAGTTTAGGCGACAGGGCATACTTT CASSLGDRAYF
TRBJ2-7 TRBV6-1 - TGTGCCAGCAGTGAATATGAACGGGGCGAGCAGTACTTC CASSEYERGEQYF
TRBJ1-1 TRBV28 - TGTGCCAGCAGTTACCGGGTGAACACTGAAGCTTTCTTT CASSYRVNTEAFF
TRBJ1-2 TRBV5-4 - TGTGCCAGCAGCTTGGGGCAGGTCGTCTATGGCTACACCTTC CASSLGQVVYGYTF
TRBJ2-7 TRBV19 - TGTGCCAGTAGTATAGGGTTCAAGGGAAGGACCAGGACAACGGGCTACGAGCAGTACTTC CASSIGFKGRTRTTGYEQYF
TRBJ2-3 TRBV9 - TGTGCCAGCAGCGTGGGACTGGATACGCAGTATTTT CASSVGLDTQYF
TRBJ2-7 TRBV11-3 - TGTGCCAGCAGCAGAGGCCCCGGCGAGCAGTACTTC CASSRGPGEQYF
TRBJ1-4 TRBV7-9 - TGTGCCAGCAGCTTAAGGGGTCAGGGTGGGGAAAAACTGTTTTTT CASSLRGQGGEKLFF
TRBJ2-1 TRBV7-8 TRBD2 TGTGCCACCGGTAGCGGGAGTCTAGGCTACAATGAGCAGTTCTTC CATGSGSLGYNEQFF